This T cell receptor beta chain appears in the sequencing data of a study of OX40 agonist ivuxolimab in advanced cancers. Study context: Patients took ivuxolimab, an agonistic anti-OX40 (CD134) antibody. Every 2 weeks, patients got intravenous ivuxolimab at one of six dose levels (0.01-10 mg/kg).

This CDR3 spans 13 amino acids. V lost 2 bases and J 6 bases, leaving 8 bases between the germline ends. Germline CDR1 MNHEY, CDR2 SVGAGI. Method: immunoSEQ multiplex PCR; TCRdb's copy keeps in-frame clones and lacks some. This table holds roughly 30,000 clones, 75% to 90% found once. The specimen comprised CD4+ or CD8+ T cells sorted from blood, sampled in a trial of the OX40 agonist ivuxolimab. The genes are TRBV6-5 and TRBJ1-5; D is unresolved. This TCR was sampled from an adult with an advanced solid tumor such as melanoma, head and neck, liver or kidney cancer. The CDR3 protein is CASSYGGSQPQHF. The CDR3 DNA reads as TGTGCCAGCAGTTACGGAGGGAGTCAGCCCCAGCATTTT.